The clone carrying this T cell receptor beta chain was detected a few times. The sample originates from a study of blood T cell repertoires in COVID-19. Study summary: The origin of the acute and convalescent COVID-19 samples was the United States, Italy and Spain. PBMCs, B-cell-depleted T cells, or T cells provided the cDNA or gDNA that made up the material.

The CDR3 runs to 13 residues. Germline CDR1 reads KGHDR; CDR2 reads SFDVKD. The V gene lost 12 bases and the J gene lost 5 bases, with 16 bases spanning the gap. Authors' processing steps: Amplified reference gene primers provided the basis for estimating nucleated cell counts. Clones were read by immunoSEQ multiplex PCR, and TCRdb kept only the in-frame ones, dropping some. V, J and clone size reflect that table, while D and trimming were determined from the DNA. The table lists more than 80,000 clones, about 64% of them singletons. The rearrangement uses TRBV24-1 and TRBJ2-1; maybe TRBD1 (6 bases). The source is a human donor with acute or convalescent COVID-19. The donor label of this sample is uncertain. The sample was peripheral blood. The CDR3 loop is CAASQGIDNEQFF. DNA for the CDR3: TGTGCCGCTTCACAGGGTATCGACAATGAGCAGTTCTTC.